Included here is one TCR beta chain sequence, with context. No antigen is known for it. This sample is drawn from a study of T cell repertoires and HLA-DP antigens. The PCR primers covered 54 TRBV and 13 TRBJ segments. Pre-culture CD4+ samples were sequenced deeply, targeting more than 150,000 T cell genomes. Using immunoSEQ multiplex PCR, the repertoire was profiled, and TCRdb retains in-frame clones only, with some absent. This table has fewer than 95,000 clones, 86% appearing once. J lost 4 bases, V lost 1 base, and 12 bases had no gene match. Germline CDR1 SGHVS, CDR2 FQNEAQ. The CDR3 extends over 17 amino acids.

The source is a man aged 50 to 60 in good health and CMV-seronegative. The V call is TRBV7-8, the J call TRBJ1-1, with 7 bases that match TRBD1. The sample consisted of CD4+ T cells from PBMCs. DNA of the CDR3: TGTGCCAGCAGCTTAGAGGGGAGACAGGGAAGTGGCACTGAAGCTTTCTTT. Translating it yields CASSLEGRQGSGTEAFF.